This T cell receptor (beta chain) was sequenced for a study of cytomegalovirus exposure and HLA in healthy donors (dated by TCRdb to about 2017). Study-level background: An earlier analysis of roughly 500 of the donors reported approximately 260 Gb of sequence data and 95 million to 130 million unique TCR beta sequences obtained from about 179 million T cells. The number of donors typed differed by locus, with about 629-640 for A, B, C, DRB1 and DQB1, approximately 500 for DQA1, 600 to 610 for DPA1, and approximately 470 for DPB1. Of the 300 to 500 genotyped donors, less than 90% were placed in the genetic ancestry cluster associated with self-reported Caucasian donors. All discovery cohort repertoires had been generated using a single sequencing platform. Rather than using new phenotypic data, the later analysis identified candidate immune exposures from TCR beta sequences and from how often those sequences occurred across donors. An earlier analysis of 587 of the donors applied high-throughput TCR beta sequencing to assess whether each TCR beta V gene segment acted as functional or pseudogenic. The study aimed to test whether signatures of past pathogen exposure could be identified by cataloging public T cell receptors. Four or five DR-DQ haplotypes were handled as single units for association and clustering, since linkage in the cohort was strong. HLA typing covered class I and class II loci at four-digit resolution. A later analysis re-analyzed previously published TCR beta repertoires from roughly 600 donors and added high-resolution HLA genotyping to study TCR occurrence patterns. Roughly 300 gigabases of sequencing data and 80 million or so unique TCR sequences were included in an early release covering over 600 HLA-typed donors. A later genetic analysis took genome-wide SNP genotypes for about three fifths of the roughly 700 donors and used that subset as a discovery cohort. The study used immunosequencing to profile the T cell repertoires of 666 subjects and linked those repertoires to cytomegalovirus serostatus. The study combined high-throughput TCR immunosequencing, statistical association of individual TCRs with disease status, and machine learning to predict cytomegalovirus infection status. Besides the first cohort of around 700 subjects, a separate validation cohort made up of over 95 different subjects was used. Donor age, sex, ethnicity and CMV serostatus were compiled alongside the repertoire data. On average, 235,054 unique TCR beta nucleotide sequences were sequenced per donor among about 400 genotyped donors of the cohort, with 15% to 20% of those sequences being non-productive.

At the junction V is shortened by 7 bases and J by 6 bases, with 12 bases in between. The CDR3, cysteine through phenylalanine, is 12 amino acids long. Here the CDR3 DNA is all that survives: 36 bases in frame from base 1. As encoded in the germline V gene (reference sequence), CDR1 is SEHNR while CDR2 is FQNEAQ. Concerning this clone itself: Its antigen is currently not known. Base qualities are missing; no much larger clone stands one base away.

General conclusions and limits of the study: The classifier was reported to diagnose cytomegalovirus status with high specificity and sensitivity in both the original and validation cohorts. Linkage disequilibrium might explain the correlated functional status among segregating V segments, but an unknown experimental factor could not be ruled out. A further reported finding was that TCR beta sequences accurately predicted the HLA-A and HLA-B alleles for most subjects in the first cohort. In vitro tests confirmed that a few of the cytomegalovirus-associated TCR beta chains recognize cytomegalovirus antigens. An earlier analysis of approximately 530 of the donors showed that most TCR beta V segments appeared in productive rearrangements either about 90% or about 30% of the time, which broadly matched IMGT annotations. Because counts were too low, some 17 rarely observed V segments, including chromosome 9 orphons, were left out of the earlier analysis of roughly 600 of the donors. Sequencing depth was assumed to be roughly uniform across donors in the presence/absence analyses, though that assumption may not hold. HLA typing was unavailable for some donors at each locus, so association tests used only the typed subset. The cohort was sequenced for TCR beta chains only, and without alpha or paired-chain data the features that could be detected were limited. The authors suggested that the approach could potentially be generalized to other disease states and immunological phenotypes. Because the 87-base-pair reads could not distinguish some IMGT-functional V segments, including TRBV6-2 and TRBV6-3, those segments were excluded. Across donors, most TCR sequences were observed very rarely, whereas some public TCRs were present in many individuals. A later analysis associated about 16,000 TCR beta sequences with specific HLA alleles at a false discovery rate of 0.05. A cluster of highly shared sequence variants was judged likely to represent a technical artifact of the sequencing pipeline. A total of fewer than 200 TCR beta chains were listed by the study as associated with cytomegalovirus. According to a later analysis, TCR association rates differed among HLA loci, with DRB1 alleles showing the most associated TCRs and HLA-C alleles showing the fewest. Several of the top co-occurrence clusters appeared to be linked to parvovirus B19, influenza, CMV and Epstein-Barr virus, according to a later analysis. A later genetic analysis associated a missense DCLRE1C variant with V-gene and J-gene trimming of TCR beta chains, and an independent cohort replicated the association. According to a later genetic analysis, donors in an Asian-associated ancestry cluster had fewer N-insertions in productive TCRs than the roughly 670-donor mean. A later analysis found that most CMV-associated TCR beta chains appeared HLA-restricted, with HLA associations seemingly driven largely by CMV exposure. Compared with equally common non-associated chains, HLA-associated TCR beta chains in a later analysis were more clonally expanded and had lower generation probabilities. The only immune exposure information available for the cohort was CMV serostatus. Assigning TCR associations to individual alleles was difficult when HLA alleles, especially DR and DQ, strongly co-occurred.

The library was generated by the immunoSEQ multiplex PCR assay. For the multiplex PCR, a mixture combining 60 forward primers for TCR Vbeta segments and 13 reverse primers for TCR Jbeta segments was used. The CDR3 region of rearranged TCR beta genes was amplified from genomic DNA by a multiplex PCR assay. The Illumina HiSeq System was used to sequence the amplified TCR beta libraries as 87-base-pair reads. Under the source paper's analysis protocol: In a later analysis, 80 million or so unique TCR beta chains were counted across the 690 or so repertoires, and roughly 9.9 million of these chains were shared by at least two donors. Raw reads were error-corrected and collapsed into unique sequences with a nearest-neighbor algorithm that merged closely related sequences to remove PCR and sequencing errors. Alignment of CDR3 sequences to IMGT reference sequences was used to assign V, D and J gene segments. For a sequence to be retained, at least a six-nucleotide match to both a V gene segment and a J gene segment was required. Rearrangements were classified as productive when the CDR3 lacked stop codons and remained in frame with V and J, and all other rearrangements were classified as non-productive. CDR3 was defined by IMGT convention, running from the second conserved V-encoded cysteine to the conserved J-encoded phenylalanine. The earlier analysis of about 640 of the donors excluded any sequence lacking an unambiguous match to a single V gene segment. An earlier analysis of just under 600 of the donors called V segments functional above 56.7% productive rearrangements and segregating when the between-donor standard deviation exceeded 5%. A statistical classification framework was developed to diagnose cytomegalovirus status using the catalog of TCR beta chain sequences. In a later analysis, TCR nucleotide sequences were compared against IMGT/GENE-DB human TR gene sequences so that V and J genes could be assigned. The TCRdist pipeline was used in a later analysis to assign CDR3 sequences and most-parsimonious VDJ recombination scenarios. In a later analysis, each TCR beta chain was defined by its CDR3 amino acid sequence together with its V-gene family, and reads lacking a unique V-gene family were excluded. As a way to deal with suspected cross-contamination and a sequencing artifact, a later analysis dropped roughly 600 nucleotide sequences that were highly shared and had low generation probability. In a later analysis, a clonal expansion index for each public chain was calculated from normalized within-repertoire ranks of inferred template counts. A later analysis computed generation probabilities with a VDJ recombination model fitted to out-of-frame rearrangements, and checked the results against IGoR. Hypergeometric tests were used in a later analysis to score TCR-TCR, TCR-HLA and TCR-CMV co-occurrence, with a repertoire-size bias correction applied to the TCR pairs. A later analysis estimated false discovery rates by permuting HLA or CMV assignments 20 times. In a later analysis, co-occurring TCRs were grouped with DBSCAN, and TCRdist sequence similarity was added when clustering was performed within HLA-allele-positive subsets. Repertoires with fewer than 30,000 or more than 120,000 public chains were left out of co-occurrence clustering, as were five repertoires with anomalous nucleotide sharing. The source is immuneACCESS, and TCRdb retained only in-frame sequences with V and J called. Part of the clones is not carried over; for the studies checked, unresolved V genes explain less than half of this, and the remainder is unexplained. The V and J calls and the clone size are those of that table, but D and trimming were determined from the DNA. Recorded for this sample are 100,000 to 150,000 clones; approximately 78% of them occurred a single time. Around 0.99% of the sample is held by the ten biggest clonotypes.

The cohort comprised several hundred healthy bone marrow donors. At the time of sampling, all cohort members were nominally healthy, though unrecorded immune exposures were likely present. The donor tested CMV seronegative, placing the donor among the 350 or so seronegative members of the cohort. Each donor provided a peripheral blood sample, and peripheral blood mononuclear cells were used for TCR beta sequencing. The Qiagen DNeasy Blood Extraction Kit was used to extract genomic DNA from the blood cell samples. Sequenced material: PBMCs. The receptor was isolated from a woman aged 30 to 39 in good health and CMV-seronegative. The chain joins TRBV7-9 to TRBJ1-2; a tentative D match to TRBD1 spans 6 bases. Read as DNA, the sequence is TGTGCCAGCACCGGGACATACGATGGCTACACCTTC. The translation is CASTGTYDGYTF.